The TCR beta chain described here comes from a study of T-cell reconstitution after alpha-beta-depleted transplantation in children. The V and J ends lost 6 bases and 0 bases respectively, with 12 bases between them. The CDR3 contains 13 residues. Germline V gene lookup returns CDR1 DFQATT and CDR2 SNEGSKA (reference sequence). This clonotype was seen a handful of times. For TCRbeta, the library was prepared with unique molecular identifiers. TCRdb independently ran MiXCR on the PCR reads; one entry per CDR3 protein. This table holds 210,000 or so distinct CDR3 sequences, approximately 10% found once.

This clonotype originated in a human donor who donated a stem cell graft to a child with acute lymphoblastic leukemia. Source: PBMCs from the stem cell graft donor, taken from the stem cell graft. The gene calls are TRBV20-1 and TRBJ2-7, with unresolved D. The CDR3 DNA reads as TGCAGTGCCCAAGACCTAGACTCCTACGAGCAGTACTTC. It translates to CSAQDLDSYEQYF.